The T cell receptor (beta chain) under discussion was sequenced for a study of CD8 T cells in ankylosing spondylitis. With regard to this clonotype: Its antigen remains unknown.

Libraries for TCR beta were made by quantitative 5'-RACE with molecular barcodes. TCRdb ran MiXCR on the 5' RACE reads and lists one entry per CDR3 protein. The table lists about 460,000 distinct CDR3 sequences, about 5.4% of them singletons, with around 3.4% in the top ten. The V gene lost 0 bases and the J gene lost 1 base, with 8 bases spanning the gap. CDR1 and CDR2 (germline): SGDLS, YYNGEE. The CDR3 covers 14 residues. Study-wide results and limits: Disease-associated clones were CD8+ and fairly uncommon in peripheral blood. The study looked at matched synovial fluid samples from ankylosing spondylitis patients. Disease-linked clones were reported to be significantly enriched there. A motif of several highly homologous TCR beta variants was seen as apparently characteristic of ankylosing spondylitis blood.

Sequencing was performed on blood, either unsorted or a sorted T cell fraction (not recorded which). This chain uses TRBV9 with TRBJ2-7; no definite D call. The receptor's source is a male donor with ankylosing spondylitis. The CDR3 region has the DNA TGTGCCAGCAGCGTAGGGGCGATTTCCTACGAGCAGTACTTC. Residues: CASSVGAISYEQYF.